This TCR beta chain was sequenced for a study of somatic mutations in cytotoxic T cells in rheumatoid arthritis. Turning to the study itself: Patient blood was drawn as 30 ml EDTA; the draw came right after diagnosis and before any treatment. Findings and limits, study-wide: Over 20% of CD8+ cells belonged to the largest CD8+ clone in about an eighth of the roughly 60 patients.

The investigators isolated CD4+ and CD8+ cells by positive magnetic bead selection and checked their purity by flow cytometry. TCRdb's copy holds only in-frame clones and misses some; the assay was immunoSEQ multiplex PCR. Of about 18,000 clones in the sample, about 70% were seen once. As regards this clone: Its antigen is not identified.

Germline CDR1 is ENHRY and CDR2 is SYGVKD. With 4 bases clipped from V and 7 bases from J, the junction kept 10 bases outside the gene matches. This CDR3 is 14 amino acids long. This sequence was found in an adult with rheumatoid arthritis. The rearrangement uses TRBV10-3 and TRBJ2-7, with 7 positions matching TRBD1. Sequenced input: CD8+ T cells sorted from blood. Written as DNA, the CDR3 is TGTGCCATCAGTGGCAGGGGGAGTGCGGAGGAGCAGTACTTC. Its protein product is CAISGRGSAEEQYF.